Each of the 27 T cell receptor beta chains below was sequenced from the same sample in a study of OX40 agonist ivuxolimab in advanced cancers. Sequencing used immunoSEQ multiplex PCR; TCRdb keeps in-frame clones, though not all of them. The sample records some 43,000 clones, 89% being singletons. Sequencing was performed on CD4+ or CD8+ T cells sorted from blood, taken in a trial of the OX40 agonist ivuxolimab. These receptors all stem from an adult with an advanced solid tumor such as melanoma, head and neck, liver or kidney cancer.

V and J are TRBV6-5 and TRBJ1-2, with D possibly matching TRBD1 (5 bases). The CDR3 is 14 amino acids. Per the germline V gene, CDR1 is MNHEY and CDR2 is SVGAGI. V was trimmed by 2 bases and J by 7 bases, leaving 14 bases between them. In DNA form, the CDR3 reads TGTGCCAGCAGTTACCGGGGGGGTGAGGGTGGCTACACCTTC. This sequence encodes CASSYRGGEGGYTF.

The rearrangement links TRBV27 to TRBJ2-1; D might be TRBD1 (5 bases). Germline V lookup: CDR1 MNHEY, CDR2 SMNVEV (reference sequence). Deletions cut 10 bases from V and 7 bases from J, with 17 bases between. CDR3 length: 13 amino acids. CDR3 sequence reads: CATEGREGNEQFF. As DNA, the CDR3 is TGTGCCACCGAAGGCAGGGAAGGAAATGAGCAGTTCTTC.

This sequence joins TRBV18 and TRBJ2-7, with a weak D call TRBD1 (6 bases). The germline V and J ends were trimmed by 3 bases and 4 bases, with 13 bases remaining between them. This CDR3 contains 14 residues. CDR1 KGHSH and CDR2 LQKENI come from the germline V gene. Here the CDR3 DNA reads TGTGCCAGCTCACCGCAACAGGGAGAATACGAGCAGTACTTC. Protein product: CASSPQQGEYEQYF.

The genes are TRBV7-9 and TRBJ1-2; TRBD1 might be the D (5 bases). This CDR3 spans 13 amino acids. Germline assignment: CDR1 SEHNR and CDR2 FQNEAQ (reference sequence). The V end lost 5 bases, the J end lost 7 bases, and 14 bases lay between the germline ends. CDR3 nucleotide sequence: TGTGCCAGCAGCGCATACTGGGGCCCTGGCTACACCTTC. It codes for CASSAYWGPGYTF.

The V gene is TRBV7-2, the J gene TRBJ2-1; maybe TRBD1 (5 bases). The V gene's germline CDR1 is SGHTA and CDR2 FQGNSA. The V and J ends lost 5 bases and 7 bases respectively, with 18 bases between them. The CDR3 has 15 amino acids. CDR3 sequence: CASSRHQGVSNEQFF. In DNA form, the CDR3 reads TGTGCCAGCAGCCGACATCAGGGTGTGTCGAATGAGCAGTTCTTC.

This clone was detected only once. The V and J genes are TRBV7-2 and TRBJ2-3; the D is unclear. Germline CDR1 and CDR2: SGHTA and FQGNSA. The CDR3 has 14 amino acids. V dropped 7 bases and J dropped 2 bases, with 13 bases sitting between them. The CDR3 protein is CASNDWGFTDTQYF. CDR3 DNA sequence: TGTGCCAGCAACGACTGGGGTTTCACAGATACGCAGTATTTT. Full variable domain (missing parts from reference TRBV7-2 and TRBJ2-3): GAGVSQSPSNKVTEKGKDVELRCDPISGHTALYWYRQSLGQGLEFLIYFQGNSAPDKSGLPSDRFSAERTGGSVSTLTIQRTQQEDSAVYLCASNDWGFTDTQYFGPGTRLTVL.

This clone was recorded only once. V and J are TRBV6-5 and TRBJ2-7; no reliable D call. Trimming removed 5 bases at V and 12 bases at J, with 17 bases between. CDR1 MNHEY and CDR2 SVGAGI come from the germline V gene. The CDR3 has 12 amino acids. CDR3 DNA: TGTGCCAGCAGTAAGCCGACCGGATTGCGGTACTTC. Translated: CASSKPTGLRYF.

The V gene is TRBV4-1, the J gene TRBJ1-4; D is unclear. Between the trimmed V and J ends, which lost 0 bases and 8 bases, there was a span of 10 bases. Germline values: CDR1 MGHRA, CDR2 YSYEKL. This CDR3 is 14 amino acids long. CDR3 bases: TGCGCCAGCAGCCAAGAATATTCGTACGAAAAACTGTTTTTT. Protein product: CASSQEYSYEKLFF.

The rearrangement links TRBV6-1 to TRBJ1-5, with D uncertain. Germline V lookup: CDR1 MNHNS, CDR2 SASEGT. CDR3 size: 15 residues. Trimming pared 7 bases from V and 0 bases from J, leaving 13 bases between. CDR3: CASTGSTYSNQPQHF. The CDR3 nucleotides read TGTGCCAGCACCGGGTCTACATATAGCAATCAGCCCCAGCATTTT.

V gene TRBV28 combines with J gene TRBJ2-3, with 8 positions matching TRBD1. This CDR3 region has 16 residues. In germline, CDR1 is MDHEN, CDR2 SYDVKM. V shed 5 bases, J shed 2 bases, and the junction held 9 bases outside the gene matches. The CDR3 sequence: CASSLPPGGITDTQYF. In nucleotides, the CDR3 is TGTGCCAGCAGTCTACCTCCAGGGGGCATCACAGATACGCAGTATTTT.

V is TRBV7-9 and J is TRBJ2-3; 7 positions agree with TRBD2. The CDR3 is made up of 15 amino acids. J lost 0 bases, V lost 5 bases, and 5 bases had no gene match. CDR1 is SEHNR and CDR2 is FQNEAQ in the germline V gene (reference sequence). The CDR3 DNA sequence: TGTGCCAGCAGCCGACCGGGACTAAGCACAGATACGCAGTATTTT. This codes for CASSRPGLSTDTQYF.

The chain carries TRBV7-2 and TRBJ2-1; D uncertain. The CDR3 is 14 residues long. Germline CDR1 and CDR2: SGHTA and FQGNSA. Trimming left V 0 bases short and J 6 bases short, with 9 bases between. CDR3 sequence (DNA): TGTGCCAGCAGCTTAGCCCGGGTCCGCAATGAGCAGTTCTTC. Its protein is CASSLARVRNEQFF.

This chain uses TRBV6-5 with TRBJ1-2; tentative D call: TRBD1 (6 bases). Trimming left V 2 bases short and J 7 bases short, with 14 bases between. Germline values: CDR1 MNHEY, CDR2 SVGAGI. The CDR3 sequence is 14 residues long. For the CDR3, the DNA is TGTGCCAGCAGTTACGGGGCGGCAGGGGTTGGCTACACCTTC. Amino acids: CASSYGAAGVGYTF.

The V and J genes are TRBV4-2 and TRBJ1-1, with D uncertain. CDR1 is LGHNA and CDR2 is YNFKEQ in the germline V gene. Trimming cost V 0 bases and J 0 bases, with 11 bases left between them. The CDR3 is 16 amino acids. CDR3 nucleotide sequence: TGTGCCAGCAGCCAAGATAGGTGGCAGTTGAACACTGAAGCTTTCTTT. Residues: CASSQDRWQLNTEAFF.

This chain links TRBV19 with TRBJ1-2; TRBD1 agrees at 8 bases. The CDR3 runs 15 residues. Germline values: CDR1 LNHDA, CDR2 SQIVND (reference sequence). J lost 2 bases, V lost 4 bases, and 6 bases had no gene match. CDR3 amino acids: CASSTPRTGNYGYTF. The CDR3 DNA reads TGTGCCAGTAGTACCCCGCGGACAGGGAACTATGGCTACACCTTC. The variable domain in full, completed from reference TRBV19 and TRBJ1-2, reads DGGITQSPKYLFRKEGQNVTLSCEQNLNHDAMYWYRQDPGQGLRLIYYSQIVNDFQKGDIAEGYSVSREKKESFPLTVTSAQKNPTAFYLCASSTPRTGNYGYTFGSGTRLTVV.

This clone was seen only once. The chain has TRBV6-6 and TRBJ1-5, with D uncertain. This CDR3 spans 12 amino acids. V gave up 5 bases and J gave up 5 bases, with 7 bases separating them. Looked up from germline, CDR1 is MNHNY and CDR2 is SVGAGI (reference sequence). CDR3 in DNA: TGTGCCAGCAGTCAAAATGATCAGCCCCAGCATTTT. Amino acids: CASSQNDQPQHF.

The chain employs TRBV28 and TRBJ1-2; TRBD1 aligns across 7 bases. The germline gives CDR1 MDHEN, CDR2 SYDVKM. CDR3 length equals 13 residues. The V and J ends lost 3 bases and 8 bases, in that order; junction bases with no gene match: 6. In DNA form, the CDR3 reads TGTGCCAGCAGTTTGAGTAGGGGGCGCGGCTACACCTTC. This codes for CASSLSRGRGYTF.

The rearrangement uses TRBV5-1 and TRBJ2-5; 7 bases match TRBD1. Germline loops: CDR1 SGHRS, CDR2 YFSETQ. Trimming at V came to 1 base and at J to 7 bases, leaving 10 bases not matched to a gene. The CDR3 runs 15 residues. CDR3 residues: CASSLNPGTEVTQYF. The CDR3, as DNA: TGCGCCAGCAGCTTGAACCCCGGGACAGAAGTGACCCAGTACTTC.

The chain combines TRBV19 with TRBJ2-7; no clear D gene. CDR1 is LNHDA, CDR2 SQIVND, per germline (reference sequence). Trimming stripped 5 bases from V and 4 bases from J, with 9 bases between. This CDR3 is built from 12 residues. This CDR3 is CASSLDGYEQYF. The CDR3 nucleotides are TGTGCCAGTAGTCTCGACGGATACGAGCAGTACTTC.

The chain combines TRBV6-5 with TRBJ1-1, with a tentative D call TRBD1 (6 bases). CDR1 is MNHEY and CDR2 is SVGAGI in the germline V gene. Trimming took off 1 base at V and 5 bases at J, with 14 bases between the two ends. This CDR3 is 15 amino acids long. CDR3 region: CASSYFQGHGTEAFF. The CDR3, as DNA: TGTGCCAGCAGTTACTTTCAGGGACATGGGACTGAAGCTTTCTTT.

V and J are TRBV5-4 and TRBJ2-7; 8 bases match TRBD2. This CDR3 spans 16 amino acids. With V trimmed by 0 bases and J by 1 base, 6 bases remained unmatched. Germline CDR1 SGHNT, CDR2 YYREEE (reference sequence). CDR3 coding DNA: TGTGCCAGCAGCTTGGAGGGCGGGGGGATTTCCTACGAGCAGTACTTC. Translated: CASSLEGGGISYEQYF.

The rearrangement joins TRBV11-3 to TRBJ2-3; 7 bases map to TRBD2. Germline V gene lookup returns CDR1 SGHNT and CDR2 YENEEA. After removal of 3 bases from V and 1 base from J, the junction contained 10 bases not matched to a gene. The CDR3 is 17 residues long. The CDR3 loop is CASSFRGDALGTDTQYF. As DNA, the CDR3 is TGTGCCAGCAGCTTCCGGGGGGACGCCTTGGGCACAGATACGCAGTATTTT. Full variable domain (remainder filled in from reference TRBV11-3 and TRBJ2-3): EAGVVQSPRYKIIEKKQPVAFWCNPISGHNTLYWYLQNLGQGPELLIRYENEEAVDDSQLPKDRFSAERLKGVDSTLKIQPAELGDSAVYLCASSFRGDALGTDTQYFGPGTRLTVL.

The chain couples TRBV7-9 to TRBJ2-2, with 10 bases aligning to TRBD1. Germline CDR1 is SEHNR and CDR2 is FQNEAQ (reference sequence). This CDR3 is built from 15 residues. V was pared by 6 bases and J by 4 bases, with 5 bases of the junction left unmatched. The CDR3 DNA is TGTGCCAGCAGTACCGGGACAGGGGCCACCGGGGAGCTGTTTTTT. It translates to CASSTGTGATGELFF.

V usage is TRBV5-4 and J usage is TRBJ1-2, with D unclear. V was cut by 4 bases and J by 0 bases, with 13 bases left in between. The CDR3 extends over 15 amino acids. Germline assignment: CDR1 SGHNT and CDR2 YYREEE (reference sequence). The CDR3 here is CASSPTPQTNYGYTF. The CDR3 region has the DNA TGTGCCAGCAGCCCCACGCCGCAGACTAACTATGGCTACACCTTC.

CDR3 residues: CASSQGLAGGTDTQYF. As DNA, the CDR3 is TGCGCCAGCAGCCAAGGATTGGCAGGGGGGACAGATACGCAGTATTTT. The rearrangement joins TRBV4-3 to TRBJ2-3; possible D gene TRBD1, 7 bases. CDR3 length equals 16 residues. V was pared by 1 base and J by 3 bases, with 14 bases between. Germline assignment: CDR1 LGHNA and CDR2 YSLEER.

The rearrangement joins TRBV11-3 to TRBJ2-1; 8 nucleotides align to TRBD2. The ends lost 0 bases at V and 6 bases at J; junction bases unmatched: 7. The CDR3 contains 16 residues. Germline assignment: CDR1 SGHNT and CDR2 YENEEA. This CDR3 is CASSLDWSGGRNEQFF. The CDR3 DNA sequence: TGTGCCAGCAGCTTAGACTGGTCGGGGGGGCGCAATGAGCAGTTCTTC.

CDR3 sequence reads: CAISGQVLYGYTF. The CDR3 DNA sequence: TGTGCCATCAGTGGACAGGTCCTCTATGGCTACACCTTC. V and J are TRBV10-3 and TRBJ1-2, with a possible D match to TRBD1 (6 bases). The CDR3 contains 13 residues. CDR1 is ENHRY, CDR2 SYGVKD, per germline. Deletions cut 4 bases from V and 4 bases from J, with 10 bases between.